The 20 T cell receptor beta chains below all came from one sample that was sequenced in a study of persistence of HIV-infected CD4 T cells. An overlapping HIV-1 Gag peptide pool stimulated these cells at 0.95 to 1 ug/peptide/mL. Sorting selected CD4+ T cells upregulating both CD40 ligand and CD69. Sequencing used immunoSEQ version 4 in survey mode. Produced via immunoSEQ multiplex PCR; TCRdb's table is partial and in-frame only. The sample holds fewer than 40,000 clones, roughly 71% seen once. Their antigen targets remain unknown. This specimen was CD4+ T cells sorted from PBMCs after approximately 19-hour stimulation, taken from a patient who received antiretroviral therapy. The receptor source for this set is an adult man with HIV who was CMV-seropositive.

The gene calls are TRBV4-1 and TRBJ1-2, with 8 bases lining up with TRBD1. Germline CDR1 is MGHRA and CDR2 is YSYEKL. The CDR3 consists of 17 residues. The trim removed 1 base at V and 8 bases at J, leaving 15 bases unmatched. CDR3 coding DNA: TGCGCCAGCAGCCAAGTTGGCCGCCGGACAGGGTCTCAGGGCTACACCTTC. Translation gives CASSQVGRRTGSQGYTF.

The gene calls are TRBV10-2 and TRBJ2-1, with 14 bases aligning to TRBD2. The CDR3 has 15 residues. V dropped 2 bases and J dropped 6; count of bases not matched to a gene: 0. Germline CDR1 and CDR2: WSHSY and SAAADI. CDR3: CASSEGTSGGNEQFF. CDR3 bases: TGCGCCAGCAGTGAGGGGACTAGCGGGGGCAATGAGCAGTTCTTC.

A remark on this clone: One end of the junction does not line up with germline, which may come from a read error. The V call is TRBV7-9, the J call TRBJ1-2; TRBD1 agrees at 9 bases. CDR1 and CDR2 from the germline V gene are SEHNR and FQNEAQ (reference sequence). CDR3 length equals 14 residues. Written as DNA, the CDR3 is TGTGCCAGCAGCCAAAATCAACCCCGGGACAGGGCCTCCTTC. Translated: CASSQNQPRDRASF.

Note on this clone: The germline gene is not matched at one end of the junction; a read error may be the cause. The CDR3 spells CASSEAVRASIF. The CDR3 region has the DNA TGTGCCAGCAGTGAAGCGGTCCGGGCCTCTATTTTT. The rearrangement joins TRBV2 to TRBJ1-4, with unresolved D. Per germline, CDR1 SNHLY and CDR2 FYNNEI. This CDR3 contains 12 residues. Variable domain in full (rest from reference TRBV2 and TRBJ1-4): EPEVTQTPSHQVTQMGQEVILRCVPISNHLYFYWYRQILGQKVEFLVSFYNNEISEKSEIFDDQFSVERPDGSNFTLKIRSTKLEDSAMYFCASSEAVRASIFGSGTQLSVL.

The J gene is TRBJ1-5, the V gene TRBV6-5, with TRBD1 matching over 7 bases. Trimming cost V 7 bases and J 4 bases; bases outside gene matches: 7. This CDR3 comprises 14 residues. Germline V gene sequence: CDR1 MNHEY, CDR2 SVGAGI. The CDR3 loop is CASNPGQTNQPQHF. The CDR3 nucleotides are TGTGCCAGCAATCCGGGACAGACGAATCAGCCCCAGCATTTT.

The chain couples TRBV6-2 or TRBV6-3 to TRBJ1-4; 7 nucleotides agree with TRBD1. Germline V gene lookup returns CDR1 MNHEY and CDR2 SVGEGT. This CDR3 is 15 amino acids long. V lost 6 bases to trimming and J lost 3 bases; unmatched junction nucleotides: 7. Here the CDR3 reads CASRYTGASNEKLFF. DNA of the CDR3: TGTGCCAGCAGATACACAGGGGCGTCTAATGAAAAACTGTTTTTT.

The chain's CDR3 is CASRGGAFMNTEAFF. For the CDR3, the DNA is TGTGCCAGTAGGGGGGGGGCATTCATGAACACTGAAGCTTTCTTT. This sequence joins TRBV19 and TRBJ1-1, with D possibly TRBD1 on 6 matching bases. The CDR3 runs to 15 residues. V dropped 6 bases and J dropped 0 bases, with 14 bases sitting between them. Germline V gives CDR1 LNHDA, CDR2 SQIVND (reference sequence).

The chain combines TRBV18 with TRBJ1-2, with a tentative D call TRBD1 (5 bases). Germline V lookup: CDR1 KGHSH, CDR2 LQKENI. The germline V and J ends were trimmed by 4 bases and 8 bases, with 20 bases remaining between them. The CDR3 consists of 15 residues. The CDR3 protein is CASSLYRDRGEGYTF. Here the CDR3 DNA reads TGTGCCAGCTCACTATATCGAGACAGAGGGGAGGGCTACACCTTC.

This clone was seen only a few times. This chain connects TRBV4-1 to TRBJ1-2; TRBD1 might be the D (5 bases). The germline gives CDR1 MGHRA, CDR2 YSYEKL. V dropped 1 base and J dropped 6 bases, with 18 bases sitting between them. The CDR3 extends over 16 amino acids. The CDR3 DNA sequence: TGCGCCAGCAGCCAAGCCCCCGGGACGGCTTCCAATGGCTACACCTTC. This encodes CASSQAPGTASNGYTF.

This clone was counted between two and nine times. The rearrangement uses TRBV27 and TRBJ1-2; 8 bases are a match to TRBD1. This CDR3 has 13 residues. Germline CDR1 and CDR2: MNHEY and SMNVEV (reference sequence). V shed 2 bases, J shed 4 bases, and the junction held 0 bases outside the gene matches. CDR3 loop: CASSLTGGYGYTF. CDR3 nucleotides: TGTGCCAGCAGTTTAACAGGGGGCTATGGCTACACCTTC.

The chain recombines TRBV6-6 with TRBJ1-2, with a weak D call TRBD1 (5 bases). V was clipped by 2 bases and J by 7 bases, with 17 bases between them. The CDR3 contains 15 residues. The germline V gene has CDR1 MNHNY and CDR2 SVGAGI (reference sequence). CDR3 nucleotides: TGTGCCAGCAGTTACGAGGGCAGGGAAAGGGGTGGCTACACCTTC. Its translation is CASSYEGRERGGYTF.

The J gene is TRBJ2-3, the V gene TRBV6-2 or TRBV6-3; D possibly corresponds to TRBD2 (7 bases). Per the germline V gene, CDR1 is MNHEY and CDR2 is SVGEGT. The V end lost 0 bases, the J end lost 4 bases, and 23 bases lay between the germline ends. This CDR3 contains 19 residues. CDR3 coding DNA: TGTGCCAGCAGTTACTCTTATAGGGGGGGGCGCAGTTCCTCAGATACGCAGTATTTT. Protein sequence: CASSYSYRGGRSSSDTQYF.

The sample holds a few counts of this clone. This chain links TRBV2 with TRBJ2-5, with 9 bases lining up with TRBD1. This CDR3 has 12 amino acids. Germline V gene lookup returns CDR1 SNHLY and CDR2 FYNNEI. Unmatched junction bases numbered 1, after V lost 6 bases and J lost 5 bases. In nucleotides, the CDR3 is TGTGCCAGCAGGGGGACAGGGGAGACCCAGTACTTC. Translating it yields CASRGTGETQYF.

The chain employs TRBV5-1 and TRBJ1-3; tentative D call: TRBD1 (6 bases). The germline gives CDR1 SGHRS, CDR2 YFSETQ. The CDR3 covers 13 residues. V lost 5 bases, J lost 4 bases, and 10 bases lay in between. CDR3 bases: TGCGCCAGCAGAGGGGGGGCCGGAAACACCATATATTTT. It translates to CASRGGAGNTIYF.

This clone is deemed medium-sized (0.01 to 0.1%). The sample carries other DNA sequences with the same CDR3. The chain uses TRBV6-5 and TRBJ1-5, with no clear D. Trimming took 5 bases from V and 5 from J, leaving 10 bases between them. This CDR3 region has 13 residues. Germline V gives CDR1 MNHEY, CDR2 SVGAGI. This CDR3 is CASSSQSDQPQHF. Here the CDR3 DNA reads TGTGCCAGCAGTAGTCAGTCGGATCAGCCCCAGCATTTT.

The V gene is TRBV7-2, the J gene TRBJ1-1, with D unclear. The CDR3 is made up of 13 amino acids. Trimming took 8 bases from V and 7 from J, leaving 17 bases between them. Germline V gene data show CDR1 as SGHTA and CDR2 as FQGNSA. The CDR3 DNA is TGTGCCAGCGCCTTCCAGGCGCAGTTTGAAGCTTTCTTT. Its translation: CASAFQAQFEAFF. Based on the CDR3 plus reference TRBV7-2 and TRBJ1-1, the full variable domain is GAGVSQSPSNKVTEKGKDVELRCDPISGHTALYWYRQSLGQGLEFLIYFQGNSAPDKSGLPSDRFSAERTGGSVSTLTIQRTQQEDSAVYLCASAFQAQFEAFFGQGTRLTVV.

The chain employs TRBV9 and TRBJ1-4, with a tentative D call TRBD1 (6 bases). The V end was cut by 4 bases, the J end by 6 bases, with 13 bases between. Germline CDR1 SGDLS, CDR2 YYNGEE. The CDR3 sequence is 14 residues long. CDR3 sequence: CASSSGQTHEKLFF. For the CDR3, the DNA is TGTGCCAGCAGCTCTGGACAGACCCATGAAAAACTGTTTTTT.

The chain recombines TRBV6-1 with TRBJ2-7; 8 bases map to TRBD1. V was clipped by 2 bases and J by 4 bases; unmatched bases: 7. The CDR3 has 15 residues. CDR1 is MNHNS and CDR2 is SASEGT in the germline V gene. This CDR3 is CASSELRGREYEQYF. In DNA, the CDR3 is TGTGCCAGCAGTGAACTCAGGGGGCGAGAGTACGAGCAGTACTTC.

This clone was seen a single time. CDR3 sequence: CASSQGQSSGNTIYF. The DNA for the CDR3 is TGTGCCAGCAGCCAAGGCCAAAGCTCTGGAAACACCATATATTTT. This chain uses TRBV3-1 (or the pseudogene TRBV3-2) with TRBJ1-3; D call uncertain. The CDR3 length is 15 residues. Trimming took 1 base from V and 0 from J, leaving 7 bases between them. Germline loops: CDR1 LGHDT, CDR2 YNNKEL (reference sequence).

J is TRBJ2-3 and V is TRBV3-1 (or the pseudogene TRBV3-2), with unresolved D. The germline CDR1 and CDR2 sequences are LGHDT and YNNKEL (reference sequence). V dropped 2 bases and J dropped 6 bases, with 9 bases sitting between them. The CDR3 runs 13 residues. The CDR3 sequence is CASSQPGRDTQYF. In DNA, the CDR3 is TGTGCCAGCAGCCAACCTGGCCGGGATACGCAGTATTTT.